Only a few counts were recorded for the clone carrying this TCR beta chain. Its antigen remains unidentified. The data belong to a study of OX40 agonist ivuxolimab in advanced cancers. Findings of the study overall: At doses 0.1 to 3.0 mg/kg, CD4+ and CD8+ clones expanded. Nonresponders included some who also had low normalized T-cell clonal expansion. In the expanded peripheral T cells, antigen specificity was never determined.

Only in-frame clones appear in the TCRdb table, and some are missing; sequencing was by immunoSEQ multiplex PCR. In the table there are some 97,000 clones, approximately 90% of which are singletons. The receptor was isolated from an adult with an advanced solid tumor such as melanoma, head and neck, liver or kidney cancer. The material sequenced was CD4+ or CD8+ T cells sorted from blood, taken in a trial of the OX40 agonist ivuxolimab.

CDR3 protein: CATGEQGTAFF. As DNA, the CDR3 is TGTGCCACGGGGGAACAGGGGACGGCTTTCTTT. This chain joins TRBV10-3 and TRBJ1-1; 7 nucleotides align to TRBD1. Per germline, CDR1 ENHRY and CDR2 SYGVKD. This CDR3 is 11 amino acids long. V dropped 10 bases and J dropped 11; count of bases not matched to a gene: 10.